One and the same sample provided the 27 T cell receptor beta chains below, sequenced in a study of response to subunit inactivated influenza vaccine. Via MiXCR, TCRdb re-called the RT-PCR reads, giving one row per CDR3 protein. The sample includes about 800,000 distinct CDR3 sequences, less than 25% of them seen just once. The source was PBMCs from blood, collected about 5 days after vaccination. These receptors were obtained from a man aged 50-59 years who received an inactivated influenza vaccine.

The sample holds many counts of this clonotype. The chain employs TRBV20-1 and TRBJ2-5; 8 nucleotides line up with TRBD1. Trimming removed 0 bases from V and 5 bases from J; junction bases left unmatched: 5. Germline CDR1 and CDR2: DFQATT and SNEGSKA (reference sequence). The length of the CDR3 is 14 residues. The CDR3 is CSARDRWDRETQYF. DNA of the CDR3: TGCAGTGCTAGAGATCGATGGGACAGGGAGACCCAGTACTTC.

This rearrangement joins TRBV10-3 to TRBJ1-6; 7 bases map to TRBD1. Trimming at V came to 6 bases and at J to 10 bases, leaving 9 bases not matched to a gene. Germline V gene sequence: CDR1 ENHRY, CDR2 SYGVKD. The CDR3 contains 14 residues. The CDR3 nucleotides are TGTGCCATCAGCCAACAGGGGAGGGAGTCACCCCTCCACTTT. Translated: CAISQQGRESPLHF.

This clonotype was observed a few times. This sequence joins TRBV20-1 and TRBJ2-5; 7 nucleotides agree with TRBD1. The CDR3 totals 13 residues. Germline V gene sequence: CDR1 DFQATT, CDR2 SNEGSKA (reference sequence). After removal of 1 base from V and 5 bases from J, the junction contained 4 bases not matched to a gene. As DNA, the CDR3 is TGCAGTGCTAGAGGGGACAGTGGGGAGACCCAGTACTTC. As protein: CSARGDSGETQYF.

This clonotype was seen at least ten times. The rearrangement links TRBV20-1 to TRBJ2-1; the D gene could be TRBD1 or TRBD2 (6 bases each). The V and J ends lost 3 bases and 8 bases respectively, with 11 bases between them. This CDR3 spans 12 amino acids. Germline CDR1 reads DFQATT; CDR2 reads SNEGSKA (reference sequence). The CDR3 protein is CSARSGEDEQFF. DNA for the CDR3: TGCAGTGCTAGGTCAGGGGAGGATGAGCAGTTCTTC.

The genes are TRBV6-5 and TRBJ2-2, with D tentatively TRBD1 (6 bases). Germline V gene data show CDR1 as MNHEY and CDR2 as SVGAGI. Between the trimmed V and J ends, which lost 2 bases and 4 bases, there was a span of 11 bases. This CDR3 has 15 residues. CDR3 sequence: CASSYGQGTTGELFF. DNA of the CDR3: TGTGCCAGCAGTTACGGGCAGGGGACCACCGGGGAGCTGTTTTTT.

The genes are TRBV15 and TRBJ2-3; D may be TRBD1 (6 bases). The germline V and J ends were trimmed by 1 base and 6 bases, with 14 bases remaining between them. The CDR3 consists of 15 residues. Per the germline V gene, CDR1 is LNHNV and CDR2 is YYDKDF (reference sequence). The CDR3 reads CATSRAQGGLDTQYF. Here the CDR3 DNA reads TGTGCCACCAGCAGAGCACAGGGTGGGTTGGATACGCAGTATTTT.

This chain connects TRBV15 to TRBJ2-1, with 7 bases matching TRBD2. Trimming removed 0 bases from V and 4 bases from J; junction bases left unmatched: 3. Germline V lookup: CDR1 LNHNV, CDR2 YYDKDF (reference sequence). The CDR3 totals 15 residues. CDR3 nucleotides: TGTGCCACCAGCAGAGACGCGGGAGCGTACAATGAGCAGTTCTTC. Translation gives CATSRDAGAYNEQFF.

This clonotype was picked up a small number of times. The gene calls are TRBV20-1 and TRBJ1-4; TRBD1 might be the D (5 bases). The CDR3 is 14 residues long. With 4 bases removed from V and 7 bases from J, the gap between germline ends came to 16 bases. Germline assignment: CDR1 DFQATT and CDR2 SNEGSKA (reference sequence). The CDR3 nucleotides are TGCAGTGCTATCTTCGGACACTTAGGTGAAAAACTGTTTTTT. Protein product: CSAIFGHLGEKLFF.

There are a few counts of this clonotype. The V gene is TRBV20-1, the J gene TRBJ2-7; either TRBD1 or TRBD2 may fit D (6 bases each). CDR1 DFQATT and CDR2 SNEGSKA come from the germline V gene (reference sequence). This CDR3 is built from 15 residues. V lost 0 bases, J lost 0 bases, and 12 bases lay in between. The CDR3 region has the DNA TGCAGTGCTAGAGATCCGGGGGCACCCTCCTACGAGCAGTACTTC. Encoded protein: CSARDPGAPSYEQYF.

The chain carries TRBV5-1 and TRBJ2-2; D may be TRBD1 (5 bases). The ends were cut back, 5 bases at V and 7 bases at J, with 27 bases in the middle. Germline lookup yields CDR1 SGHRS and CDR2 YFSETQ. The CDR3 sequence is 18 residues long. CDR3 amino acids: CASRGLSSQGPNIGELFF. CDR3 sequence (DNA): TGCGCCAGCAGAGGGTTATCAAGCCAGGGCCCGAATATCGGGGAGCTGTTTTTT.

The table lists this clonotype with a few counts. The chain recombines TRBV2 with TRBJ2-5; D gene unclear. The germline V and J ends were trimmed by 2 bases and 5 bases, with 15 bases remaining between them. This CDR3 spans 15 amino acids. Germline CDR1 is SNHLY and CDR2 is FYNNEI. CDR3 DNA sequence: TGTGCCAGCAGTGAATCTGTCTCGCTGGGGGAGACCCAGTACTTC. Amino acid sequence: CASSESVSLGETQYF.

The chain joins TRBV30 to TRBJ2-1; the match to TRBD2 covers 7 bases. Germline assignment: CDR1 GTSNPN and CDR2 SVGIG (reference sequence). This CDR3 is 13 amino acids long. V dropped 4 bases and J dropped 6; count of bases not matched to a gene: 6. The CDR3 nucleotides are TGTGCCTGGAATTGGGGAGGGGTCAATGAGCAGTTCTTC. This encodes CAWNWGGVNEQFF.

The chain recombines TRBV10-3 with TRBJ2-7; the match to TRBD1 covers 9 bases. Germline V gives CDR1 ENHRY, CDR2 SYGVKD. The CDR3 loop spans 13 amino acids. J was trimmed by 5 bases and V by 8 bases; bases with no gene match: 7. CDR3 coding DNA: TGTGCCATCGCGGGACAGGGTATCAACGAGCAGTACTTC. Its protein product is CAIAGQGINEQYF.

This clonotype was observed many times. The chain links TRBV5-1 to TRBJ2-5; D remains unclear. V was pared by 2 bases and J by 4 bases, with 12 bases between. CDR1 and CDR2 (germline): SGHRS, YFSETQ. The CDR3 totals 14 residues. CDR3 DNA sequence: TGCGCCAGCAGCTTAGGCCGGAGTGGAGAGACCCAGTACTTC. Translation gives CASSLGRSGETQYF.

The CDR3 DNA sequence: TGCGCCAGCAGCGGGTCCCTAGCTGACTACGAGCAGTACTTC. Translated: CASSGSLADYEQYF. The chain couples TRBV5-1 to TRBJ2-7; perhaps TRBD2 as D (5 bases). Trimming pared 4 bases from V and 3 bases from J, leaving 14 bases between. The CDR3 length is 14 residues. CDR1 is SGHRS, CDR2 YFSETQ, per germline.

The chain's CDR3 is CASSSSPRGVWADTQYF. Written as DNA, the CDR3 is TGTGCCAGCAGTTCGAGCCCTCGCGGGGTCTGGGCAGATACGCAGTATTTT. This sequence joins TRBV12-3 or TRBV12-4 and TRBJ2-3, with D possibly matching TRBD2 (6 bases). The CDR3 spans 17 residues. Between the trimmed V and J ends, which lost 4 bases and 4 bases, there was a span of 21 bases.

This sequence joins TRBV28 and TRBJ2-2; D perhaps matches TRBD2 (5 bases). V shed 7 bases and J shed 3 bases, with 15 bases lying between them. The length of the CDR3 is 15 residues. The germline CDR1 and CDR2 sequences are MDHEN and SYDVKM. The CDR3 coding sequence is TGTGCCAGCACTTCTTCGGCAGCGGACACCGGGGAGCTGTTTTTT. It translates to CASTSSAADTGELFF.

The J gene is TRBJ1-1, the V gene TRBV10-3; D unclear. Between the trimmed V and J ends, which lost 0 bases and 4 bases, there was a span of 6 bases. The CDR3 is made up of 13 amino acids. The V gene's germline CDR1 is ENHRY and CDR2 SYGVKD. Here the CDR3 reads CAISESVSTEAFF. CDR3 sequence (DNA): TGTGCCATCAGTGAGTCCGTGAGCACTGAAGCTTTCTTT.

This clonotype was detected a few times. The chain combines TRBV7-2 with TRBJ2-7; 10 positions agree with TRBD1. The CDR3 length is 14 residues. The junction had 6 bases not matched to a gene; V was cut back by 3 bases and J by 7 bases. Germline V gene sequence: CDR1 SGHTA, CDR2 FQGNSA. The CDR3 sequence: CASSFDRGQREQYF. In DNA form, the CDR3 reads TGTGCCAGCAGCTTCGACAGGGGGCAGAGAGAGCAGTACTTC. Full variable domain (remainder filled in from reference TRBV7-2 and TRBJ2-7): GAGVSQSPSNKVTEKGKDVELRCDPISGHTALYWYRQSLGQGLEFLIYFQGNSAPDKSGLPSDRFSAERTGGSVSTLTIQRTQQEDSAVYLCASSFDRGQREQYFGPGTRLTVT.

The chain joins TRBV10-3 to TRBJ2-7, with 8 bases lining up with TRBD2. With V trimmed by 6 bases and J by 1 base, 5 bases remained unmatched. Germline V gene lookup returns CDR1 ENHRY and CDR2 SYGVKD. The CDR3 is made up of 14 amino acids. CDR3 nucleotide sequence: TGTGCCATCAGATCCTTAGCGGGGTCCTACGAGCAGTACTTC. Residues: CAIRSLAGSYEQYF.

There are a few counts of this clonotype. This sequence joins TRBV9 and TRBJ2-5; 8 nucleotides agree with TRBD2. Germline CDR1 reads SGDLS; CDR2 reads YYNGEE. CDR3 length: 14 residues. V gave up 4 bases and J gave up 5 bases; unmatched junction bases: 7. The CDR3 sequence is CASSPGGRTETQYF. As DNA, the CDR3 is TGTGCCAGCAGCCCCGGCGGGAGGACGGAGACCCAGTACTTC.

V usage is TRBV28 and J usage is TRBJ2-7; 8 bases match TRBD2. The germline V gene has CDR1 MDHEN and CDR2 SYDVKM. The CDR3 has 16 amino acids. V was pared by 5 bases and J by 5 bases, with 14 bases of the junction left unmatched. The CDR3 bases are TGTGCCAGCAGTCCGGGGGGGGGCAGGGCAAAAGACGAGCAGTACTTC. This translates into CASSPGGGRAKDEQYF.

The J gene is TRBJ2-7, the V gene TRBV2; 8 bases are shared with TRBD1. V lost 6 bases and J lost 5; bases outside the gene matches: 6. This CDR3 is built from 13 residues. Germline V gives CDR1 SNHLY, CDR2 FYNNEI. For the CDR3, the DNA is TGTGCCAGCAGAAGGCAGGGGGCCGACGAGCAGTACTTC. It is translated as CASRRQGADEQYF.

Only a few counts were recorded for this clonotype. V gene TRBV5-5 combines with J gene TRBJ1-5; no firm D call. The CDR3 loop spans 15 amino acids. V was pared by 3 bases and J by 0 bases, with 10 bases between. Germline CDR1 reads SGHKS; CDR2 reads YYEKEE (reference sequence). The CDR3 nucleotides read TGTGCCAGCAGCTCGGACTATTATAGCAATCAGCCCCAGCATTTT. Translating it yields CASSSDYYSNQPQHF. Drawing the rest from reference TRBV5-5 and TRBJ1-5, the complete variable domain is DAGVTQSPTHLIKTRGQQVTLRCSPISGHKSVSWYQQVLGQGPQFIFQYYEKEERGRGNFPDRFSARQFPNYSSELNVNALLLGDSALYLCASSSDYYSNQPQHFGDGTRLSIL.

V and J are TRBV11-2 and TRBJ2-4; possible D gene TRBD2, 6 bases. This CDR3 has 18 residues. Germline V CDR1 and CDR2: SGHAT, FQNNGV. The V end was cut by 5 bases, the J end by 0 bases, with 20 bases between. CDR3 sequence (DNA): TGTGCCAGCAGCCCAAGGGGAGGTCAGCTCCTAGCCAAAAACATTCAGTACTTC. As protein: CASSPRGGQLLAKNIQYF.

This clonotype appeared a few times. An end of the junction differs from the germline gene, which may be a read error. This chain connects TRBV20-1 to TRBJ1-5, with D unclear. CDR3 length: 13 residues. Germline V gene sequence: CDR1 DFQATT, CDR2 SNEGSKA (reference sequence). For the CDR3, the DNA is TGCAGTGCCAGAGGAGTAAACAATCAGCCCCAGCATTTT. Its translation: CSARGVNNQPQHF.

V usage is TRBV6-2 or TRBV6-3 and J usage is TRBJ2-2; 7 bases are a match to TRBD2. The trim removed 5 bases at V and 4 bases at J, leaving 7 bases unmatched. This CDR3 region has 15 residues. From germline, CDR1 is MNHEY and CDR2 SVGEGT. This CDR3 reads CASSPGGLITGELFF. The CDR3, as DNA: TGTGCCAGCAGTCCCGGGGGACTAATCACCGGGGAGCTGTTTTTT.